Listed below are T cell receptor beta chains from one sample, sequenced in a study of blood T cell repertoires in COVID-19. Measured with immunoSEQ multiplex PCR; TCRdb has only the in-frame clones, and not every one. The sample includes about 46,000 clones, approximately 83% of them seen just once. The specimen sequenced was peripheral blood. These TCRs come from a human donor in a cohort sampled during active COVID-19. The donor label of this sample is uncertain. CDR3s include the opening cysteine and the closing phenylalanine or tryptophan. A D gene is named only where the DNA matches it firmly.

>TRBV4-1|TRBD2|TRBJ2-3
CASSQDGGGTDTQYF
>TRBV10-3|.|TRBJ2-6
CAISDSGGLSGANVLTF
>TRBV5-8|TRBD2|TRBJ2-1
CASGGLAGDNEQFF
>TRBV10-3|.|TRBJ1-2
CAISEVGGEYGYTF
>TRBV7-8|TRBD2|TRBJ2-3
CASRSGWGGAQDTQYF
>TRBV5-6|TRBD1|TRBJ1-5
CASSLAGRGFEQPQHF
>TRBV29-1|TRBD2|TRBJ2-5
CSVLSGSGGAGETQYF
>TRBV19|TRBD1|TRBJ1-6
CASSNDRGVNSPLHF
>TRBV5-1|.|TRBJ1-4
CASSLVAGEEKLFF
>TRBV2|TRBD1|TRBJ1-4
CAGSRGREKLFF
>TRBV19|.|TRBJ1-1
CASSPRSTEAFF
>TRBV3-1/TRBV3-2|.|TRBJ2-7
CASSQDNRWGHEQYF
>TRBV5-1|TRBD1|TRBJ2-7
CASSVGQGSSYEQYF
>TRBV7-9|.|TRBJ2-6
CASRPPEGGRGANVLTF
>TRBV12-5|.|TRBJ2-1
CASGTGTSYNEQFF
>TRBV7-3|.|TRBJ1-1
CASSFQQGNTEAFF
>TRBV7-3|TRBD2|TRBJ2-1
CASSDWTSGYNEQFF
>TRBV19|TRBD1|TRBJ1-2
CASSPGTGRVLGYTF
>TRBV5-4|.|TRBJ1-4
CASSLVDSEKLFF
>TRBV5-6|.|TRBJ1-4
CASSGDSSNEKLFF
>TRBV25-1|TRBD1|TRBJ2-7
CASSEYGQGGYEQYF
>TRBV5-6|TRBD2|TRBJ2-7
CASTYRGGSTYEQYF
>TRBV5-1|.|TRBJ1-1
CASSPRGTTNTEAFF
>TRBV18|.|TRBJ1-5
CASSPLGDSNQPQHF
>TRBV11-2|.|TRBJ2-2
CASSPRGGSAANTGELFF
>TRBV9|.|TRBJ2-7
CASSVASVRGSRNEQYF
>TRBV7-8|TRBD2|TRBJ2-7
CASSLASTSGGLTEQYF
>TRBV19|.|TRBJ1-1
CASSTEGDTEAFF
>TRBV9|TRBD1|TRBJ2-5
CASSLQGARGETQYF
>TRBV5-1|TRBD1|TRBJ1-2
CASSLESGTGKGTF
>TRBV10-3|.|TRBJ1-3
CAISPTDFTIYF
>TRBV5-8|.|TRBJ1-6
CASSLGASSSYNSPLHF
>TRBV10-3|.|TRBJ1-1
CAIRRTQQGTEAFF
>TRBV5-4|TRBD2|TRBJ2-7
CASSLAAAGGGDEQYF
>TRBV19|TRBD2|TRBJ2-7
CASSLGGLGLEQYF
>TRBV6-5|.|TRBJ2-7
CASSYSGRASYEQYF
>TRBV5-1|TRBD1|TRBJ2-5
CASSLPGTGETQYF
>TRBV6-6|.|TRBJ1-5
CASRLPGAESNQPQHF
>TRBV29-1|TRBD2|TRBJ2-3
CSVPTSGGASDTQYF
>TRBV19|TRBD1|TRBJ1-5
CASSIDPRQGSNQPQHF
>TRBV14|TRBD2|TRBJ2-1
CASSPGTSSTKQFF
>TRBV6-5|TRBD1|TRBJ1-2
CASRPTQGDGYTF
>TRBV6-5|.|TRBJ2-5
CASSYSSGSETQYF
>TRBV28|TRBD1|TRBJ1-2
CASSQSGTGLILGYTF
>TRBV19|.|TRBJ2-4
CASSSTPGAKNIQYF
>TRBV5-8|TRBD2|TRBJ2-1
CASSPTGLGQNEQFF
>TRBV18|.|TRBJ1-5
CASSQMARTSNQPQHF
>TRBV6-2/TRBV6-3|TRBD1|TRBJ1-2
CASSYPGTGKENGYTF
>TRBV14|TRBD1|TRBJ2-7
CASSQRSGGRISYEQYF
>TRBV6-5|.|TRBJ1-5
CATLTGYQPQHF
>TRBV18|TRBD1|TRBJ2-5
CASSPPSGGRETQYF
>TRBV6-5|TRBD1|TRBJ2-7
CASTRNRDSSYEQYF
>TRBV27|.|TRBJ2-7
CASSRPPGFGEQYF
>TRBV6-5|.|TRBJ1-5
CASSSDGGNQPQHF
>TRBV9|.|TRBJ2-2
CASSVLPGGGPSRTGELFF